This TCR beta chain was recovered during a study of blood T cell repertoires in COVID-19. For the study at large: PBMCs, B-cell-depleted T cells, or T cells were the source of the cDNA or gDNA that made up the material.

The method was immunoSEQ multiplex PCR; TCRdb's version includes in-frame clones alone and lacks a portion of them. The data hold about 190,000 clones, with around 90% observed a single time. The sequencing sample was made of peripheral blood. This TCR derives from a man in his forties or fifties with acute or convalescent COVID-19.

CDR3 DNA sequence: TGTGCCAGCAGCTTAGCCCCCGGGGTTCACAATGAGCAGTTCTTC. It specifies CASSLAPGVHNEQFF. The J gene is TRBJ2-1, the V gene TRBV7-6; a weak D match, TRBD2 (5 bases). Germline loops: CDR1 SGHVS, CDR2 FNYEAQ. V lost 0 bases and J lost 5, with 11 bases in between. CDR3 length: 15 amino acids.